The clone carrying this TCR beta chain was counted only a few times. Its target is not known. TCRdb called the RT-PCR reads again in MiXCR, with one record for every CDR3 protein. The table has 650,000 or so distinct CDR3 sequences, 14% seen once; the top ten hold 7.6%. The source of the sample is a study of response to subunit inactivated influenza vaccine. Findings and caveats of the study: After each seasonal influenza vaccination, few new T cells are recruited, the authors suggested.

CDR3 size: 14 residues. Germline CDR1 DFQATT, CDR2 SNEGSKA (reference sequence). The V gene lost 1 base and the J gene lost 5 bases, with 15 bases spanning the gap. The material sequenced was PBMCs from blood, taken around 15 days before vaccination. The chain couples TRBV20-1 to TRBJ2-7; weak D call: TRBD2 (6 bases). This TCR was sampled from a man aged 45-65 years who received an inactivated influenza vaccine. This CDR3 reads CSARGDGGPNEQYF. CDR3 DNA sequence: TGCAGTGCTAGAGGGGACGGGGGACCTAACGAGCAGTACTTC.